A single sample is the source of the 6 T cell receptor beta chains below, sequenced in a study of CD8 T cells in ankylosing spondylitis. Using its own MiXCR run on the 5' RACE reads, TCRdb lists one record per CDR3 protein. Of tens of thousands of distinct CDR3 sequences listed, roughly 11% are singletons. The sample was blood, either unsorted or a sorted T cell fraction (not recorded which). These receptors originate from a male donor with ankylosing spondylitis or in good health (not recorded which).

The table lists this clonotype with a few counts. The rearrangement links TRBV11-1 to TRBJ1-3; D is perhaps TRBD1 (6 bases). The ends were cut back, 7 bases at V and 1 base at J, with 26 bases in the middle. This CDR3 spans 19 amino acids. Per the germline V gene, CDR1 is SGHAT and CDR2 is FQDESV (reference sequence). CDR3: CASTHLNPQAGTSGNTIYF. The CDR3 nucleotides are TGTGCCAGCACCCACTTAAATCCCCAAGCAGGGACATCTGGAAACACCATATATTTT.

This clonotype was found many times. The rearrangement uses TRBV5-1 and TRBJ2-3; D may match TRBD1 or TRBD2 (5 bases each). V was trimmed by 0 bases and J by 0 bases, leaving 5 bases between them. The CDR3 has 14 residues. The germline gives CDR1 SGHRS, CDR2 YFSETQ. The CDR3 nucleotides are TGCGCCAGCAGCTTGGGGGACAGCACAGATACGCAGTATTTT. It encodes CASSLGDSTDTQYF.

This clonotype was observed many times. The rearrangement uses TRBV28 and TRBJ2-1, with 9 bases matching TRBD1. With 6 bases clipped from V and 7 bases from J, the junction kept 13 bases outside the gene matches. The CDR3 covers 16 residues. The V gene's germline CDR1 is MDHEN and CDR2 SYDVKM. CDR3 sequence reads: CASSGSDPGQGNEQFF. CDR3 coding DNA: TGTGCCAGCAGCGGCTCCGATCCGGGACAGGGTAATGAGCAGTTCTTC.

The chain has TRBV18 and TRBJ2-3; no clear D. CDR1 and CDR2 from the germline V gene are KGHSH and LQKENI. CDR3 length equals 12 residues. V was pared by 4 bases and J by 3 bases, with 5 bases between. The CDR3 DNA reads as TGTGCCAGCTCACGGCCTACAGATACGCAGTATTTT. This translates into CASSRPTDTQYF.

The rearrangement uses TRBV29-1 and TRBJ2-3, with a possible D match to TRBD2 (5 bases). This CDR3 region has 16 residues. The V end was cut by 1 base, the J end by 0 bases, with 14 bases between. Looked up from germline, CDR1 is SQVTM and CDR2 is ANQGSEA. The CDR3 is CSVEGGPASSTDTQYF. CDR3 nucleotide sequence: TGCAGCGTTGAAGGAGGGCCGGCGTCTAGCACAGATACGCAGTATTTT.

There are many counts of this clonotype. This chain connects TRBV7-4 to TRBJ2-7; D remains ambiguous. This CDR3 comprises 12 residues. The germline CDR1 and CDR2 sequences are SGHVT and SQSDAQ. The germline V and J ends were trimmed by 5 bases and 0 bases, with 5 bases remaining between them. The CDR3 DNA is TGTGCCAGCAGCATCCTCTCCTACGAGCAGTACTTC. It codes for CASSILSYEQYF.